Below, 7 T cell receptor beta chains from the same sample are listed, as sequenced in a study of OX40 agonist ivuxolimab in advanced cancers. TCRdb's copy holds only in-frame clones and misses some; the assay was immunoSEQ multiplex PCR. The sample carries under 90,000 clones, about 80% recorded once. The sequences come from CD4+ or CD8+ T cells sorted from blood, collected in a trial of the OX40 agonist ivuxolimab. Source of these receptors: an adult with an advanced solid tumor such as melanoma, head and neck, liver or kidney cancer.

The chain links TRBV5-1 to TRBJ1-1, with 10 nucleotides matching TRBD1. CDR1 SGHRS and CDR2 YFSETQ come from the germline V gene. Trimming cost V 7 bases and J 3 bases; bases outside gene matches: 9. CDR3 size: 15 residues. The CDR3 coding sequence is TGCGCCAGCGGCCGGACAGGGGGTTCGGACACTGAAGCTTTCTTT. Its translation is CASGRTGGSDTEAFF. The whole variable domain, filled in from reference TRBV5-1 and TRBJ1-1, reads KAGVTQTPRYLIKTRGQQVTLSCSPISGHRSVSWYQQTPGQGLQFLFEYFSETQRNKGNFPGRFSGRQFSNSRSEMNVSTLELGDSALYLCASGRTGGSDTEAFFGQGTRLTVV.

The rearrangement uses TRBV4-2 and TRBJ1-1, with 7 bases that match TRBD1. There are 15 residues in the CDR3. Trimming took 4 bases from V and 0 from J; bases not matched to a gene: 5. CDR1 and CDR2 (germline): LGHNA, YNFKEQ. In DNA form, the CDR3 reads TGTGCCAGCAGCCCAACAGGGACAGTGAACACTGAAGCTTTCTTT. This gives the protein CASSPTGTVNTEAFF.

This sequence joins TRBV6-5 and TRBJ2-7, with TRBD1 identical over 8 bases. The CDR3 has 15 amino acids. Germline V gene data show CDR1 as MNHEY and CDR2 as SVGAGI. The V and J ends lost 4 bases and 2 bases, in that order; junction bases with no gene match: 7. The CDR3 spells CASSFGQGPTYEQYF. CDR3 nucleotide sequence: TGTGCCAGCAGTTTCGGACAGGGCCCTACCTACGAGCAGTACTTC.

This chain connects TRBV28 to TRBJ2-7; TRBD1 is a possible D gene (6 bases). This CDR3 region has 13 residues. Trimming cost V 6 bases and J 4 bases, with 13 bases left between them. Germline CDR1 reads MDHEN; CDR2 reads SYDVKM. Here the CDR3 DNA reads TGTGCCAGCAGCAGGGGAATCGGGTACGAGCAGTACTTC. Amino acids: CASSRGIGYEQYF.

The rearrangement joins TRBV5-1 to TRBJ1-4; D is perhaps TRBD1 (5 bases). This CDR3 contains 15 residues. Per germline, CDR1 SGHRS and CDR2 YFSETQ. The ends were cut back, 3 bases at V and 5 bases at J, with 14 bases in the middle. The CDR3 DNA reads as TGCGCCAGCAGCTACCGGGACGATCCGAATGAAAAACTGTTTTTT. Translation gives CASSYRDDPNEKLFF.

The rearrangement joins TRBV10-3 to TRBJ2-4, with TRBD1 matching 8 bases. V dropped 2 bases and J dropped 6; count of bases not matched to a gene: 9. CDR3 size: 16 residues. Germline CDR1 ENHRY, CDR2 SYGVKD. CDR3: CAISERGSGGLNIQYF. DNA for the CDR3: TGTGCCATCAGTGAGAGGGGGTCAGGGGGCCTAAACATTCAGTACTTC.

The chain uses TRBV6-6 and TRBJ2-7; TRBD2 matches 7 bases. The CDR3 is 15 residues long. Per the germline V gene, CDR1 is MNHNY and CDR2 is SVGAGI (reference sequence). The junction had 4 bases not matched to a gene; V was cut back by 2 bases and J by 0 bases. DNA of the CDR3: TGTGCCAGCAGTTACAAAGGCGGGGGCTCCTACGAGCAGTACTTC. Translation gives CASSYKGGGSYEQYF.